This TCR beta chain derives from a study of T cells in Graves' hyperthyroidism and ophthalmopathy. Amplified TCR beta CDR3 regions derived from RNA transcripts. The study used the HTBI primer set for a first-round RT-PCR of the TCR CDR3. Each CDR3 protein gets one entry after TCRdb re-called the multiplex PCR reads with MiXCR. The table has some 490,000 distinct CDR3 sequences, around a fifth seen once. Study results and caveats: In simple terms, a model built on 13 V-J features told ophthalmopathy apart from stable hyperthyroidism. Researchers found most expanded thyroid clonotypes above 0.001 in blood as well.

Per the germline V gene, CDR1 is MNHNS and CDR2 is SASEGT. V was shortened by 8 bases and J by 0 bases, with 10 bases between the two germline ends. CDR3 size: 13 residues. Patients with ophthalmopathy all had a Clinical Activity Score of at least 3, a NOSPECS grade of at least 4 and duration under 3 months. This clonotype has only a few counts. Its target is not known. The source material was blood. This clonotype was sampled from a woman aged 65 to 85 with Graves' ophthalmopathy. The chain combines TRBV6-1 with TRBJ1-1; maybe TRBD1 (6 bases). CDR3 bases: TGTGCCAGCGGGGGGCAGCTGAACACTGAAGCTTTCTTT. Translating gives CASGGQLNTEAFF.